This T cell receptor (beta chain) emerged from a study of shared clonotypes between healthy human individuals. This table comes from immunoSEQ multiplex PCR, and its TCRdb copy is limited to in-frame clones, with some not included. The sample lists some 2,000,000 clones; 85% to 95% were seen once. Per the germline V gene, CDR1 is MNHEY and CDR2 is SVGAGI. V shed 2 bases, J shed 4 bases, and the junction held 5 bases outside the gene matches. The CDR3 has 15 amino acids. Sequencing was carried out using naive CD4+ T cells sorted from blood. Documented subset: CD45RA+ positively selected. This sequence was found in a young man in good health. V usage is TRBV6-5 and J usage is TRBJ2-7; TRBD2 matches at 10 bases. The CDR3 nucleotides read TGTGCCAGCAGTTACCGGACTAGCGGTGGGTACGAGCAGTACTTC. It codes for CASSYRTSGGYEQYF.